This TCR beta chain was found in a study of cytomegalovirus exposure and HLA in healthy donors. Study conclusions and caveats: The authors listed 180 or so TCR beta chains as cytomegalovirus-associated. A later analysis reportedly found fewer N-insertions in an Asian-associated ancestry cluster than the roughly 680-donor mean.

This clone was counted only a few times. Its antigen is not known. The PCR was carried out with 60 Vbeta primers and 13 Jbeta primers. Assay used: immunoSEQ multiplex PCR; TCRdb lists only in-frame clones, some missing. The sample records approximately 65,000 clones, approximately 70% being singletons. Germline-derived CDR1 and CDR2 are GTSNPN and SVGIG (reference sequence). The CDR3 is 15 amino acids. Trimming cost V 1 base and J 5 bases; bases outside gene matches: 6. V usage is TRBV30 and J usage is TRBJ2-5, with 11 bases fitting TRBD1. The receptor was derived from a man between 35 and 55 years old in good health and CMV-seropositive. Sequencing input: PBMCs. The CDR3 here is CAWSGTGGAEETQYF. The CDR3 DNA reads TGTGCCTGGAGTGGGACAGGGGGCGCGGAGGAGACCCAGTACTTC.